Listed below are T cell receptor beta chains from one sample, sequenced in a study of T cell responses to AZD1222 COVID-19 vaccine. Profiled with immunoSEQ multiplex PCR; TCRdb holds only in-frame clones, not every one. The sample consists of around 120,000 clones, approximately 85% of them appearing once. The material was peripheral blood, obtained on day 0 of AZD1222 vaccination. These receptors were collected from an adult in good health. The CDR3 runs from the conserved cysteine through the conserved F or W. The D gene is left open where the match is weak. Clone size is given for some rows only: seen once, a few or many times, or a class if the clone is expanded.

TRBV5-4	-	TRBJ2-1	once	TGTGCCAGCAGCTTGGCTCCGGACGGCTCCTACAATGAGCAGTTCTTC	CASSLAPDGSYNEQFF
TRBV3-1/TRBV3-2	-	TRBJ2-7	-	TGTGCCAGCAGCCAACCCGGGACCTTGGCATCCTACGAGCAGTACTTC	CASSQPGTLASYEQYF
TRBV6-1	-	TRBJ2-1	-	TGTGCCAGCAGTGAAGTGGGGGGCTCCTACAATGAGCAGTTCTTC	CASSEVGGSYNEQFF
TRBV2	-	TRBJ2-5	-	TGTGCCAGCAGTGAAGGGGCGGGGTGGGAGACCCAGTACTTC	CASSEGAGWETQYF
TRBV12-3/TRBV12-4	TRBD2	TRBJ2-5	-	TGTGCCAGCAGCCCGGGGGGAGAGACCCAGTACTTC	CASSPGGETQYF
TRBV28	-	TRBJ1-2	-	TGTGCCAGCACAGGGGTTAACGGGTATGGCTACACCTTC	CASTGVNGYGYTF
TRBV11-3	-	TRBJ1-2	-	TGTGCCAGCAGCTCAACACGCTGGGGCCAACAAACTCGAAACTATGGCTACACCTTC	CASSSTRWGQQTRNYGYTF
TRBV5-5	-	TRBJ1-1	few	TGTGCCAGCAGCTTGTCGCAGATGAACACTGAAGCTTTCTTT	CASSLSQMNTEAFF
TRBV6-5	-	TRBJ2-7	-	TGTGCCAGCAGGAGGGAACACTACGAGCAGTACTTC	CASRREHYEQYF
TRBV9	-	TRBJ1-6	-	TGTGCCAGCAGCAACGTGCCCAATTCACCCCTCCACTTT	CASSNVPNSPLHF
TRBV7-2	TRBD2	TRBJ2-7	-	TGTGCCAGCAGCTTAAACCCTGTAGCGAGCGGGGGGGAGCAGTACTTC	CASSLNPVASGGEQYF
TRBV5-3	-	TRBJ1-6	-	TGTGCCAGAAGCTTGGAGGTTTCACCCCTCCACTTT	CARSLEVSPLHF
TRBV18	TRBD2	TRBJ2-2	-	TGTGCCAGCTCACCACTTCCTAGCGGGGACACCGGGGAGCTGTTTTTT	CASSPLPSGDTGELFF
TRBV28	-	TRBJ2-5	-	TGTGCCAGCAGTTACCCCGGGGCCACGGAGACCCAGTACTTC	CASSYPGATETQYF
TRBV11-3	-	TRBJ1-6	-	TGTGCCAGCAGCTTAGATGGCCGGCCCTATAATTCACCCCTCCACTTT	CASSLDGRPYNSPLHF
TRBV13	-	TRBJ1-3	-	TGTGCCAGCAGCTCTCTAATCTACGGAAACACCATATATTTT	CASSSLIYGNTIYF
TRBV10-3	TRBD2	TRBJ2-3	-	TGTGCCATCAGTGATCTAGCGGGGGAAAGCACAGATACGCAGTATTTT	CAISDLAGESTDTQYF
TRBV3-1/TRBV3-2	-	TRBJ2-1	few	TGTGCCAGCAGCCAGGGGGTAGCTAATGAGCAGTTCTTC	CASSQGVANEQFF
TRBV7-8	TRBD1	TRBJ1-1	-	TGTGCCAGCAGCTTATTAGGACAGGGGTCTTTTGAAGCTTTCTTT	CASSLLGQGSFEAFF
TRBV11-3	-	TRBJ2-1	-	TGTGCCAGCAGCTTCCGGGATGCACCCTACAATGAGCAGTTCTTC	CASSFRDAPYNEQFF
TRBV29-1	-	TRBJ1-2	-	TGCAGCGTTCCCAGGGGAGGCTATGGCTACACCTTC	CSVPRGGYGYTF
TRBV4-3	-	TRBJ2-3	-	TGCGCCAGCAGCCAAGTGCAGCGGTACACAGATACGCAGTATTTT	CASSQVQRYTDTQYF
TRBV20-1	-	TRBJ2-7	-	TGCAGTGCCCTTACTAACTACGAGCAGTACTTC	CSALTNYEQYF
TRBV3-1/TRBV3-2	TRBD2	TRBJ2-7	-	TGTGCCAGCAGCCAAGAAACTAGCGGGGGTACCTACGAGCAGTACTTC	CASSQETSGGTYEQYF
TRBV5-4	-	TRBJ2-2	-	TGTGCCAGCAGCCCACTCGTTGAGAACACCGGGGAGCTGTTTTTT	CASSPLVENTGELFF
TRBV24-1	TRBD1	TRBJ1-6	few	TGTGCCACCAGTGATCCGACAGGGGAGAATTCACCCCTCCACTTT	CATSDPTGENSPLHF
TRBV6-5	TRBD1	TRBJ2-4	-	TGTGCCACCCAGGGGGTCAAAAACATTCAGTACTTC	CATQGVKNIQYF
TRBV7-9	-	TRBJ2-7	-	TGTGCCAGCAGCTCAGCGATGGGGGCGCAGTACTTC	CASSSAMGAQYF
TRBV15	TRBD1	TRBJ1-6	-	TGTGCCACCAGCAGAATACAGGGGGATAATTCACCCCTCCACTTT	CATSRIQGDNSPLHF
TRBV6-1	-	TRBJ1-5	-	TGTGCCAGCAGTGACAGGAGGTATCAGCCCCAGCATTTT	CASSDRRYQPQHF
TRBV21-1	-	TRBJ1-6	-	TGTGCCAGCAGCAAAACTCAGAGGTTGGGTAATTCACCCCTCCACTTT	CASSKTQRLGNSPLHF
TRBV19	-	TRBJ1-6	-	TGTGCCAGTAGGACTAGGACTTCCCCTGGAAATTCACCCCTCCACTTT	CASRTRTSPGNSPLHF
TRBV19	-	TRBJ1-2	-	TGTGCCACCAGCAGGGTCGACTATGGCTACACCTTC	CATSRVDYGYTF
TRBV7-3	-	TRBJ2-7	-	TGTGCCAGCAGCTTAACGGGGACCGCAACCTACGAGCAGTACTTC	CASSLTGTATYEQYF
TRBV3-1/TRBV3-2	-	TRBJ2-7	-	TGTGCCAGCAGCCAAGGGGGGTTCTCCTACGAGCAGTACTTC	CASSQGGFSYEQYF
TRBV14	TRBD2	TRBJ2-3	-	TGTGCCAGCAGTCCCGGGACTAGAGCCACAGATACGCAGTATTTT	CASSPGTRATDTQYF
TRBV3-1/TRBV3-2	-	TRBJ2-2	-	TGTGCCAGCAGCCAAGGGTGGATAGGGCGGACCGGGGAGCTGTTTTTT	CASSQGWIGRTGELFF
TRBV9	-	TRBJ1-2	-	TGTGCCAGCAGCGATGGGGTGAGAGGGGACTTCGCAGGCTACACCTTC	CASSDGVRGDFAGYTF
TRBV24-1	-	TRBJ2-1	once	TGTGCCACCAGTGATTTGGGGGGCAGGGTCGGGTACAATGAGCAGTTCTTC	CATSDLGGRVGYNEQFF